This TCR beta chain was sequenced during a study of response to subunit inactivated influenza vaccine. TCRdb reprocessed the RT-PCR reads with MiXCR, giving one entry per CDR3 protein. Of hundreds of thousands of distinct CDR3 sequences detected, 14% appear once; the ten largest clones hold around 7.3%. This clonotype was counted ten times or more. The CDR3 contains 12 residues. Trimming shortened V by 4 bases and J by 5 bases, and 5 bases separated the two germline ends. Germline CDR1 MDHEN, CDR2 SYDVKM. The chain carries TRBV28 and TRBJ2-2; no reliable D call. The receptor's source is a man in his fifties who received an inactivated influenza vaccine. Sequenced material: PBMCs from blood, taken 14 days before vaccination. The CDR3 loop reads CASSSVTGELFF. The CDR3 DNA sequence: TGTGCCAGCAGTTCAGTTACCGGGGAGCTGTTTTTT.